Below are 9 T cell receptor delta chains sequenced from a single sample in a study of γδ T cells in repeated Plasmodium falciparum infection. Vgamma9/Vdelta2+ and Vdelta2-negative gammadelta T cells were flow-sorted from PBMC for bulk sequencing. TCRdb ran CATT on the multiplex PCR reads. The data contain tens of thousands of delta-chain clones, less than 1% of them singletons. The sample consisted of gamma-delta T cells from blood. These receptors came from a pool of human donors (malaria-infected and uninfected, not separated).

This clone was counted only a few times. A read error is likely here: a far larger clone is one base away. The same CDR3 also results from other DNA sequences found in this sample. V gene assignment gives TRDV2, but the J gene was left uncalled. The CDR3 is made up of 14 amino acids. Per germline, CDR1 GEAIGNYY and CDR2 EKD. CDR3 bases: TGTGCCTGTGACACGGCTGCGATCACCGATAAGCTCATCTTT. The encoded protein is CACDTAAITDKLIF.

At least ten counts were recorded for this clone. The TCRdb protein comes from a much larger clone and disagrees with this DNA's translation at residue 10, likely due to a read error; the protein given here is derived from the DNA. The rearrangement uses TRDV1 and TRDJ1; no definite D call. CDR3 length: 17 amino acids. Per the germline V gene, CDR1 is TSWWSYY and CDR2 is QGS. Trimming pared 1 base from V and 1 base from J, leaving 16 bases between. CDR3 DNA: TGTGCTCTTGGGGAACGTACGTTAGGGGTCCCCACCGATAAACTCATCTTT. Protein sequence: CALGERTLGVPTDKLIF.

In its sample, this clone is medium-sized. The CDR3 DNA is TGTGCCTGTGACGGGAGGGATACGACCGATAAACTCATCTTT. It encodes CACDGRDTTDKLIF. V usage is TRDV2 and J usage is TRDJ1; 8 positions agree with TRDD3. V was pared by 3 bases and J by 2 bases, with 4 bases of the junction left unmatched. The CDR3 runs to 14 residues. Looked up from germline, CDR1 is GEAIGNYY and CDR2 is EKD.

With respect to this clone: A far larger clone is a single base away, which makes a read error likely. Other DNA sequences in the sample encode the same CDR3. The V gene reported is TRDV2; the J gene is uncalled; the table's D call of TRDD3 was not tested on the DNA. Germline CDR1 reads GEAIGNYY; CDR2 reads EKD. The CDR3 consists of 16 residues. The chain's CDR3 is CACDPLGDTKTDKLIF. The DNA of the CDR3 is TGTGCCTGTGACCCGCTGGGGGATACCAAGACCGATAAGCTCATCTTT.

This clone has only a few counts. The chain links TRDV1 to TRDJ1; the D gene is possibly TRDD3 (5 bases). The J gene is absent in TCRdb and was assigned here via DNA matching to germline. The V gene's germline CDR1 is TSWWSYY and CDR2 QGS. The CDR3 length is 12 residues. The CDR3 DNA sequence: TGTAGCGGGGGGGGCCTCACTGATAAACTCATCTTT. Translation gives CSGGGLTDKLIF.

About this clone: TCRdb records a much larger clone's protein for this DNA, with a difference at residue 4 that likely arises from a read error; the protein given is the translation of the DNA. The CDR3 coding sequence is TGTGCCTGTGTCACAAAGGCTGTCGGGGATACTAGACCCCTGATCTTT. Translation gives CACVTKAVGDTRPLIF. The chain couples TRDV2 to TRDJ4; 8 nucleotides match TRDD3. The J gene is not listed in TCRdb, so it was assigned here from a DNA match to germline. The CDR3 has 16 residues. CDR1 and CDR2 from the germline V gene are GEAIGNYY and EKD. With V trimmed by 5 bases and J by 2 bases, 15 bases remained unmatched.

This clone showed up just a few times. The protein recorded in TCRdb matches a much larger clone and deviates from this DNA's translation at residue 9, suggesting a read error; the protein here is obtained by translating the DNA. The CDR3 DNA reads TGTGCTCTTGGGGAACCGCCTGCCTACACCCTTATCCACCTATCCAGGTCGGTCGCCGATAAACTCATCTTT. Its translation: CALGEPPAYTLIHLSRSVADKLIF. The chain employs TRDV1 and TRDJ1, with a tentative D call TRDD2 (5 bases). The CDR3 is made up of 24 amino acids. The V and J ends lost 1 base and 3 bases respectively, with 39 bases between them. The germline V gene has CDR1 TSWWSYY and CDR2 QGS.

In its sample, this clone was seen a few times. This DNA's translation and the protein TCRdb lists, from a much larger clone, do not match at residue 4, likely due to a read error; the protein shown is translated from the DNA. The chain recombines TRAV36/DV7 with TRDJ1; TRDD3 aligns across 12 bases. TCRdb carries no J gene annotation; the J gene was assigned here by matching the DNA with germline. Unmatched junction bases numbered 28, after V lost 4 bases and J lost 0 bases. Germline values: CDR1 VTNFRS, CDR2 LTSSGIE (reference sequence). The CDR3 sequence is 23 residues long. CDR3: CAVKGFARRNYWGILRYTDKLIF. In DNA form, the CDR3 reads TGTGCTGTGAAAGGGTTTGCGCGACGAAACTACTGGGGGATACTTAGGTACACCGATAAACTCATCTTT.

This clone was recorded many times. The protein that TCRdb holds for this DNA derives from a much larger clone and differs from the translated DNA at residue 5, which likely indicates a read error; the protein shown here is translated from the DNA. The rearrangement joins TRDV3 to TRDJ1; TRDD3 agrees at 11 bases. The V gene end was trimmed by 0 bases and the J gene end by 4 bases; junction bases not matched to a gene: 4. This CDR3 spans 14 amino acids. Germline loops: CDR1 TVYSNPD, CDR2 GDNSRS (reference sequence). DNA for the CDR3: TGTGCCTTTAGCACTACTGGGGGATACGATAAACTCATCTTT. Amino acids: CAFSTTGGYDKLIF.